Below, one T cell receptor (beta chain) is given with its context. Its target is unknown. CDR3 size: 14 residues. Germline CDR1 DFQATT, CDR2 SNEGSKA (reference sequence). This record belongs to a study of monozygotic twins with inflammatory bowel disease. Findings of the study overall: Neither one strong signal nor one clonotype associated with IBD was supported.

TCRdb reworked the 5' RACE reads into one entry per CDR3 protein, no DNA. The sample totals under 150,000 distinct CDR3 sequences. Sequenced: blood. This clonotype originated in a human donor with ulcerative colitis or Crohn's disease, or a healthy co-twin of an affected twin (not recorded which). V usage is TRBV20-1 and J usage is TRBJ2-1; TCRdb lists TRBD2, though no DNA is available to test this call. The CDR3 here is CSATRPSRHNEQFF.